The 21 T cell receptor beta chains reported below all come from one sample, sequenced in a study of neurological immune-mediated disorders. Noted time point: longitudinal time-point 2. Each CDR3 protein gets one entry after TCRdb re-called the 5' RACE reads with MiXCR. Seen here are about 80,000 distinct CDR3 sequences, about 5% observed once, and the top ten hold over 6.5%. The sample consisted of PBMCs. Receptors originate from a woman aged 60 to 75 with multiple sclerosis.

This clonotype was detected ten times or more. The gene calls are TRBV5-1 and TRBJ2-5; D is perhaps TRBD1 or TRBD2 (6 bases each). The CDR3 sequence is 13 residues long. The V and J ends lost 4 bases and 5 bases respectively, with 12 bases between them. Per the germline V gene, CDR1 is SGHRS and CDR2 is YFSETQ. The chain's CDR3 is CASSPGGGETQYF. As DNA, the CDR3 is TGCGCCAGCAGCCCCGGGGGCGGGGAGACCCAGTACTTC.

There are many counts of this clonotype. The gene calls are TRBV20-1 and TRBJ2-7, with 11 bases matching TRBD2. J gave up 3 bases and V 3 bases, and 7 bases lay outside the gene matches. From germline, CDR1 is DFQATT and CDR2 SNEGSKA (reference sequence). The CDR3 has 15 residues. The CDR3 is CSASSLAGGFYEQYF. As DNA, the CDR3 is TGCAGTGCTAGTAGCCTAGCGGGGGGATTCTACGAGCAGTACTTC.

This clonotype was found many times. This sequence joins TRBV28 and TRBJ2-1; TRBD1 or TRBD2 may be the D gene (5 bases each). The V and J ends lost 6 bases and 13 bases respectively, with 16 bases between them. The CDR3 runs 12 residues. Germline V gene lookup returns CDR1 MDHEN and CDR2 SYDVKM. Here the CDR3 reads CASRSPGRLQFF. For the CDR3, the DNA is TGTGCCAGCAGGTCGCCGGGACGGCTCCAGTTCTTC.

This clonotype has just a few counts. V is TRBV12-3 or TRBV12-4 and J is TRBJ1-3; D remains unclear. Trimming took 6 bases from V and 0 from J, leaving 9 bases between them. The CDR3 length is 14 residues. CDR3 sequence reads: CASRPAVSGNTIYF. As DNA, the CDR3 is TGTGCCAGCAGGCCAGCTGTCTCTGGAAACACCATATATTTT.

This clonotype was seen ten or more times. The chain couples TRBV29-1 to TRBJ2-5; no firm D call. Trimming left V 4 bases short and J 2 bases short, with 8 bases between. This CDR3 comprises 12 residues. Germline V lookup: CDR1 SQVTM, CDR2 ANQGSEA. CDR3 DNA sequence: TGCAGCGTTGCGGTGGGACAAGAGACCCAGTACTTC. As protein: CSVAVGQETQYF.

This clonotype was counted at least ten times. The rearrangement links TRBV5-1 to TRBJ2-1; 10 nucleotides match TRBD2. Unmatched junction bases numbered 13, after V lost 4 bases and J lost 0 bases. Germline loops: CDR1 SGHRS, CDR2 YFSETQ. This CDR3 has 19 residues. CDR3 DNA: TGCGCCAGCAGCCTAGGACTGAGCGGGGGGGTCCGCTCCTACAATGAGCAGTTCTTC. Translated: CASSLGLSGGVRSYNEQFF.

In this sample, this clonotype turned up many times. The genes are TRBV27 and TRBJ2-5; D may match TRBD1 or TRBD2 (5 bases each). V gave up 4 bases and J gave up 4 bases, with 7 bases separating them. Germline V gene sequence: CDR1 MNHEY, CDR2 SMNVEV (reference sequence). This CDR3 has 12 residues. The CDR3 region is CASSYGGETQYF. The CDR3 bases are TGTGCCAGCAGTTATGGGGGAGAGACCCAGTACTTC.

This clonotype came up many times. The chain is built from TRBV20-1 and TRBJ2-7, with 7 bases that match TRBD1. The CDR3 loop spans 15 amino acids. Germline V gene lookup returns CDR1 DFQATT and CDR2 SNEGSKA (reference sequence). Trimming took 3 bases from V and 0 from J; bases not matched to a gene: 8. The CDR3: CSASDRDSFSYEQYF. DNA of the CDR3: TGCAGTGCTAGCGACCGGGACAGCTTCTCCTACGAGCAGTACTTC.

This clonotype was observed at least ten times. V is TRBV5-1 and J is TRBJ2-3; maybe TRBD1 (6 bases). The CDR3 loop spans 15 amino acids. Trimming stripped 5 bases from V and 0 bases from J, with 13 bases between. CDR1 is SGHRS and CDR2 is YFSETQ in the germline V gene. DNA of the CDR3: TGCGCCAGCAGACCGGACAGTACTAGCACAGATACGCAGTATTTT. Translation: CASRPDSTSTDTQYF.

This clonotype has ten or more counts. The CDR3 bases are TGTGCCAGCAGCCAAGATTGGACTCCCGTGAACACTGAAGCTTTCTTT. This sequence encodes CASSQDWTPVNTEAFF. The chain recombines TRBV4-2 with TRBJ1-1; D unresolved. This CDR3 comprises 16 residues. The germline gives CDR1 LGHNA, CDR2 YNFKEQ. Trimming shortened V by 0 bases and J by 0 bases, and 11 bases separated the two germline ends.

This clonotype appeared many times. The chain recombines TRBV7-9 with TRBJ2-3; tentatively, D is TRBD2 (7 bases). Germline V CDR1 and CDR2: SEHNR, FQNEAQ (reference sequence). The CDR3 loop spans 15 amino acids. V gave up 7 bases and J gave up 1 base, with 15 bases separating them. The DNA for the CDR3 is TGTGCCAGCACCAAGGGGGGGGCGGGCACAGATACGCAGTATTTT. The encoded protein is CASTKGGAGTDTQYF.

This clonotype was counted ten times or more. The V call is TRBV6-2 or TRBV6-3, the J call TRBJ2-4; 8 bases map to TRBD2. The junction had 9 bases not matched to a gene; V was cut back by 6 bases and J by 5 bases. The length of the CDR3 is 15 residues. Germline assignment: CDR1 MNHEY and CDR2 SVGEGT. The CDR3 DNA is TGTGCCAGCAGGCCCGGGGGGGCCGGGGAAAACATTCAGTACTTC. It specifies CASRPGGAGENIQYF.

Worth noting for this clonotype: A much larger clone sits a single nucleotide away, making a read error possible. V is TRBV6-1 and J is TRBJ2-2; D gene uncertain. The CDR3 runs to 15 residues. In germline, CDR1 is MNHNS, CDR2 SASEGT. The DNA for the CDR3 is TGTTCCACCCAAAGAGCAACCTCGAACACCGGGGAGCTGTTTTTT. Protein: CSTQRATSNTGELFF.

By share, this clonotype ranks as medium-sized. This rearrangement joins TRBV7-9 to TRBJ1-1; D gene ambiguous. This CDR3 contains 12 residues. CDR1 is SEHNR and CDR2 is FQNEAQ in the germline V gene (reference sequence). Trimming removed 5 bases from V and 4 bases from J, with 8 bases in between. DNA for the CDR3: TGTGCCAGCAGCCGGACGGCCACTGAAGCTTTCTTT. It translates to CASSRTATEAFF.

This clonotype was seen ten or more times. The V call is TRBV7-9, the J call TRBJ1-6; D gene ambiguous. CDR3 length: 13 amino acids. The V gene lost 5 bases and the J gene lost 2 bases, with 4 bases spanning the gap. Per the germline V gene, CDR1 is SEHNR and CDR2 is FQNEAQ (reference sequence). This chain's CDR3 is CASSPPYNSPLHF. CDR3 sequence (DNA): TGTGCCAGCAGCCCACCCTATAATTCACCCCTCCACTTT. Filled out from reference TRBV7-9 and TRBJ1-6, the complete variable domain reads DTGVSQNPRHKITKRGQNVTFRCDPISEHNRLYWYRQTLGQGPEFLTYFQNEAQLEKSRLLSDRFSAERPKGSFSTLEIQRTEQGDSAMYLCASSPPYNSPLHFGNGTRLTVT.

This clonotype was counted many times. This rearrangement joins TRBV6-5 to TRBJ2-2; 8 bases align to TRBD2. From germline, CDR1 is MNHEY and CDR2 SVGAGI. CDR3 length equals 14 residues. V was clipped by 5 bases and J by 5 bases; unmatched bases: 4. The CDR3 nucleotides read TGTGCCAGCAGTCGGGGGGGCGGGACCGGGGAGCTGTTTTTT. Its translation is CASSRGGGTGELFF.

This clonotype was seen at least ten times. The chain links TRBV5-1 to TRBJ1-1; D is unclear. Trimming took off 2 bases at V and 0 bases at J, with 8 bases between the two ends. The CDR3 loop spans 14 amino acids. The germline CDR1 and CDR2 sequences are SGHRS and YFSETQ. In nucleotides, the CDR3 is TGCGCCAGCAGCTTCGGACTTCTGAACACTGAAGCTTTCTTT. Residues: CASSFGLLNTEAFF.

V usage is TRBV2 and J usage is TRBJ2-1, with 10 bases aligning to TRBD2. Germline V lookup: CDR1 SNHLY, CDR2 FYNNEI. V was pared by 5 bases and J by 5 bases, with 6 bases of the junction left unmatched. This CDR3 contains 15 residues. CDR3 in DNA: TGTGCCAGCAGTAAACTAGCGGGGACTAACAATGAGCAGTTCTTC. Translated: CASSKLAGTNNEQFF.

On this clonotype: This may stem from a read error, because a much larger clone lies one nucleotide away. The V and J genes are TRBV29-1 and TRBJ1-1; 7 nucleotides align to TRBD1. Germline CDR1 and CDR2: SQVTM and ANQGSEA. The CDR3 length is 10 residues. Written as DNA, the CDR3 is TGCAACACCGGGCAGGGGGGGGCTTTCTTT. It codes for CNTGQGGAFF.

This clonotype was recorded many times. The genes are TRBV24-1 and TRBJ2-2; tentatively, D is TRBD1 (5 bases). The germline V and J ends were trimmed by 8 bases and 4 bases, with 7 bases remaining between them. Germline V gene data show CDR1 as KGHDR and CDR2 as SFDVKD. The CDR3 runs to 12 residues. The CDR3 nucleotides are TGTGCCACCACAGGGTTCACCGGGGAGCTGTTTTTT. This gives the protein CATTGFTGELFF.

Concerning this clonotype itself: A much larger clone differs by one base, so this may be a read error. The rearrangement links TRBV5-1 to TRBJ2-4; 9 nucleotides match TRBD2. V shed 4 bases and J 6 bases; nucleotides not matched to a gene: 5. The germline gives CDR1 SGHRS, CDR2 YFSETQ. The length of the CDR3 is 14 residues. CDR3 sequence reads: CASSKGLAGNIQYF. The CDR3 bases are TGCGCCAGCAGCAAGGGACTAGCTGGAAACATTCAGTACTTC.